These 24 T cell receptor beta chains came from one sample sequenced in a study of cytomegalovirus exposure and HLA in healthy donors. This PCR relied on a set of 60 Vbeta primers and 13 Jbeta primers. Assay used: immunoSEQ multiplex PCR; TCRdb lists only in-frame clones, some missing. The sample includes some 150,000 clones, around nine tenths seen only once; the top ten take under 6.5%. Input material: PBMCs. The origin of the receptors is a woman in her 30s in good health and CMV-seronegative.

Worth noting for this clone: The junction shows a germline mismatch at one end, possibly a read error. The chain has TRBV7-9 and TRBJ1-1; a weak D match, TRBD1 (5 bases). This CDR3 spans 15 amino acids. Germline CDR1 SEHNR, CDR2 FQNEAQ (reference sequence). DNA for the CDR3: TGTGCCAGCAGCTTATTTGGAGGGGAGGGCACTGAAGCTTCCTTT. This codes for CASSLFGGEGTEASF.

The DNA of the CDR3 is TGTGCCAGCAGCTTAGGGCAGAGGTACGAGCAGTACTTC. Encoded protein: CASSLGQRYEQYF. The V gene is TRBV11-1, the J gene TRBJ2-7; D unresolved. CDR3 length: 13 residues. The V gene's germline CDR1 is SGHAT and CDR2 FQDESV (reference sequence). V lost 1 base and J lost 4, with 8 bases in between. Looking up the rest from reference TRBV11-1 and TRBJ2-7 gives the full variable domain: EAEVAQSPRYKITEKSQAVAFWCDPISGHATLYWYRQILGQGPELLVQFQDESVVDDSQLPKDRFSAERLKGVDSTLKIQPAELGDSAMYLCASSLGQRYEQYFGPGTRLTVT.

J is TRBJ2-5 and V is TRBV4-3; 10 nucleotides align to TRBD2. Trimming cost V 0 bases and J 0 bases; bases outside gene matches: 13. The germline V gene has CDR1 LGHNA and CDR2 YSLEER. The CDR3 totals 20 residues. The CDR3 bases are TGCGCCAGCAGCCAAGATCGGGCTAGCGGGGGTGTAACCCACCAAGAGACCCAGTACTTC. It specifies CASSQDRASGGVTHQETQYF.

The CDR3 sequence: CASSFGQGSYEQYF. The CDR3 DNA follows: TGTGCCAGCAGTTTTGGACAGGGGTCCTACGAGCAGTACTTC. The V gene is TRBV28, the J gene TRBJ2-7, with TRBD1 identical over 9 bases. From germline, CDR1 is MDHEN and CDR2 SYDVKM. The CDR3 is made up of 14 amino acids. V shed 3 bases, J shed 1 base, and the junction held 1 base outside the gene matches.

This chain connects TRBV5-6 to TRBJ1-2; D is unclear. V lost 3 bases to trimming and J lost 7 bases, with 10 bases between them. This CDR3 has 12 residues. CDR1 SGHDT and CDR2 YYEEEE come from the germline V gene. The CDR3 nucleotides read TGTGCCAGCAGCTACGGCAAGCGTGGCTACACCTTC. Protein product: CASSYGKRGYTF.

The chain joins TRBV28 to TRBJ1-2, with D unresolved. Trimming stripped 4 bases from V and 3 bases from J, with 12 bases between. The CDR3 is 14 amino acids. CDR1 is MDHEN, CDR2 SYDVKM, per germline. DNA for the CDR3: TGTGCCAGCAGTTCCGCCGGGGTCCACTATGGCTACACCTTC. As protein: CASSSAGVHYGYTF.

The genes are TRBV28 and TRBJ1-1; perhaps TRBD1 as D (5 bases). There are 15 residues in the CDR3. From germline, CDR1 is MDHEN and CDR2 SYDVKM. V gave up 2 bases and J gave up 1 base, with 11 bases separating them. The CDR3 spells CASSLEGHGNTEAFF. As DNA, the CDR3 is TGTGCCAGCAGTTTAGAAGGACATGGGAACACTGAAGCTTTCTTT.

Only one count was recorded for this clone. The chain is built from TRBV28 and TRBJ2-7; 7 bases agree with TRBD1. Trimming removed 5 bases from V and 2 bases from J; junction bases left unmatched: 6. The CDR3 has 14 residues. CDR1 and CDR2 (germline): MDHEN, SYDVKM. The CDR3 sequence is CASSPDGTAYEQYF. The CDR3 DNA sequence: TGTGCCAGCAGTCCGGACGGGACAGCCTACGAGCAGTACTTC.

The genes are TRBV4-1 and TRBJ2-7; 9 nucleotides line up with TRBD1. The CDR3 covers 14 residues. The ends lost 7 bases at V and 4 bases at J; junction bases unmatched: 8. CDR1 MGHRA and CDR2 YSYEKL come from the germline V gene. CDR3 in amino acids: CASTPDRGTYEQYF. The CDR3 DNA sequence: TGCGCCAGCACCCCCGACAGGGGGACATACGAGCAGTACTTC.

This clone was seen once. The chain joins TRBV11-2 to TRBJ1-2; D possibly corresponds to TRBD1 (6 bases). The ends were cut back, 4 bases at V and 7 bases at J, with 10 bases in the middle. Germline CDR1 is SGHAT and CDR2 is FQNNGV. The CDR3 is 12 residues long. CDR3 in amino acids: CASSSDSLGYTF. The CDR3 nucleotides are TGTGCCAGCAGCTCGGACAGCCTTGGCTACACCTTC.

This chain uses TRBV5-1 with TRBJ2-6; TRBD1 matches at 11 bases. This CDR3 region has 16 residues. The V and J ends lost 7 bases and 0 bases, in that order; junction bases with no gene match: 3. Germline CDR1 SGHRS, CDR2 YFSETQ. DNA for the CDR3: TGCGCCAGCCGCGGGACAGGGGGCTCTGGGGCCAACGTCCTGACTTTC. The encoded protein is CASRGTGGSGANVLTF.

The DNA for the CDR3 is TGTGCCAGCAGTTACCCGGGCGGGGGGCAATACAATGAGCAGTTCTTC. Amino acids: CASSYPGGGQYNEQFF. J is TRBJ2-1 and V is TRBV6-5; 8 nucleotides line up with TRBD2. The V gene's germline CDR1 is MNHEY and CDR2 SVGAGI. The CDR3 length is 16 residues. The junction had 7 bases not matched to a gene; V was cut back by 2 bases and J by 4 bases.

The rearrangement links TRBV4-3 to TRBJ1-2; D is uncertain. The CDR3 loop spans 16 amino acids. CDR1 LGHNA and CDR2 YSLEER come from the germline V gene. Trimming cost V 0 bases and J 5 bases, with 16 bases left between them. CDR3 in amino acids: CASSQEGSPDGYGYTF. The DNA for the CDR3 is TGCGCCAGCAGCCAAGAGGGGAGCCCGGACGGTTATGGCTACACCTTC.

The chain links TRBV9 to TRBJ2-2, with D possibly matching TRBD2 (5 bases). Germline values: CDR1 SGDLS, CDR2 YYNGEE. The CDR3 runs 17 residues. Trimming pared 4 bases from V and 0 bases from J, leaving 16 bases between. The CDR3 sequence is CASSPQTGTTNTGELFF. The CDR3 DNA is TGTGCCAGCAGCCCGCAGACGGGAACCACGAACACCGGGGAGCTGTTTTTT.

This clone was seen just once. V gene TRBV10-3 combines with J gene TRBJ1-5; 7 nucleotides line up with TRBD1. Germline CDR1 ENHRY, CDR2 SYGVKD. J lost 0 bases, V lost 8 bases, and 13 bases had no gene match. CDR3 length equals 17 residues. The CDR3 spells CAIGSRDSSDSNQPQHF. CDR3 nucleotide sequence: TGTGCCATCGGGTCCCGGGACAGTTCCGATAGCAATCAGCCCCAGCATTTT.

The chain uses TRBV27 and TRBJ2-3, with TRBD1 as a possible D gene (5 bases). From germline, CDR1 is MNHEY and CDR2 SMNVEV (reference sequence). The V and J ends lost 0 bases and 11 bases respectively, with 18 bases between them. The CDR3 loop spans 15 amino acids. The CDR3 nucleotides read TGTGCCAGCAGTTTATCGCAGGGAAGCCCCTTTAGGCAGTATTTT. Protein product: CASSLSQGSPFRQYF.

This chain connects TRBV5-1 to TRBJ1-1; no definite D call. From germline, CDR1 is SGHRS and CDR2 YFSETQ. CDR3 length equals 14 residues. The V end was cut by 2 bases, the J end by 3 bases, with 11 bases between. The CDR3 DNA reads as TGCGCCAGCAGCTTTCTGGGTCAGGACACTGAAGCTTTCTTT. Protein sequence: CASSFLGQDTEAFF.

The CDR3 here is CASSRTGANEKLFF. Here the CDR3 DNA reads TGTGCCAGCAGCAGGACAGGCGCTAATGAAAAACTGTTTTTT. The chain links TRBV7-2 to TRBJ1-4; 7 positions agree with TRBD1. The V gene end was trimmed by 5 bases and the J gene end by 3 bases; junction bases not matched to a gene: 3. Per germline, CDR1 SGHTA and CDR2 FQGNSA. The CDR3 is made up of 14 amino acids.

This clone was seen only once. The CDR3 DNA sequence: TGTGCCAGCAGTTTCTGGCCCCAGGGCATGAACACTGAAGCTTTCTTT. Protein sequence: CASSFWPQGMNTEAFF. The chain has TRBV28 and TRBJ1-1; possible D gene TRBD1, 5 bases. CDR1 is MDHEN, CDR2 SYDVKM, per germline. This CDR3 has 16 amino acids. V shed 3 bases and J shed 0 bases, with 14 bases lying between them.

This clone was counted between two and nine times. The chain employs TRBV30 and TRBJ1-2; D call uncertain. The CDR3 sequence is 9 residues long. V gave up 6 bases and J gave up 8 bases, with 7 bases separating them. Germline CDR1 GTSNPN, CDR2 SVGIG (reference sequence). The CDR3 DNA reads TGTGCCTGTGAACAGGGCTACACCTTC. It specifies CACEQGYTF. Filled out from reference TRBV30 and TRBJ1-2, the complete variable domain reads SQTIHQWPATLVQPVGSPLSLECTVEGTSNPNLYWYRQAAGRGLQLLFYSVGIGQISSEVPQNLSASRPQDRQFILSSKKLLLSDSGFYLCACEQGYTFGSGTRLTVV.

This sequence joins TRBV27 and TRBJ2-1, with 8 positions matching TRBD1. CDR1 is MNHEY and CDR2 is SMNVEV in the germline V gene (reference sequence). V shed 4 bases, J shed 2 bases, and the junction held 1 base outside the gene matches. CDR3 size: 14 residues. The CDR3 nucleotides are TGTGCCAGCAGTTCGGGACAGGCCTACAATGAGCAGTTCTTC. Translated, it gives CASSSGQAYNEQFF.

The chain carries TRBV2 and TRBJ1-4; 9 bases align to TRBD1. The CDR3 spans 16 residues. V trimming: 6 bases; J trimming: 5 bases; junction bases outside the gene matches: 10. Germline values: CDR1 SNHLY, CDR2 FYNNEI. CDR3 protein: CASRDFGQGINEKLFF. The CDR3 DNA is TGTGCCAGCAGGGACTTTGGACAGGGGATAAATGAAAAACTGTTTTTT. Using reference TRBV2 and TRBJ1-4 for the parts outside the CDR3, the full variable domain is EPEVTQTPSHQVTQMGQEVILRCVPISNHLYFYWYRQILGQKVEFLVSFYNNEISEKSEIFDDQFSVERPDGSNFTLKIRSTKLEDSAMYFCASRDFGQGINEKLFFGSGTQLSVL.

The rearrangement joins TRBV28 to TRBJ2-7, with 11 bases fitting TRBD2. The CDR3 totals 15 residues. Germline lookup yields CDR1 MDHEN and CDR2 SYDVKM. J was trimmed by 6 bases and V by 3 bases; bases with no gene match: 7. CDR3 residues: CASSFSGRASGEQYF. CDR3 bases: TGTGCCAGCAGTTTTAGCGGGAGGGCCTCGGGCGAGCAGTACTTC.

The chain combines TRBV4-2 with TRBJ1-1; TRBD1 is a possible D gene (5 bases). Germline CDR1 reads LGHNA; CDR2 reads YNFKEQ. The CDR3 has 14 amino acids. V was cut by 4 bases and J by 3 bases, with 12 bases left in between. The CDR3 bases are TGTGCCAGCAGCCTACAGGTAAAAGACACTGAAGCTTTCTTT. Encoded protein: CASSLQVKDTEAFF.